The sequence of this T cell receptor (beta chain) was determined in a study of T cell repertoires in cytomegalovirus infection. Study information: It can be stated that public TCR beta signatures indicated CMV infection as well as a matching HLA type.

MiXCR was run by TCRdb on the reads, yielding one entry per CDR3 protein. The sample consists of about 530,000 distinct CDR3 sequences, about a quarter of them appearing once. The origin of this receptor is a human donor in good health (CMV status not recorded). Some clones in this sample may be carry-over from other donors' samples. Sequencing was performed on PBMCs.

CDR3 in DNA: TGTGCCAGTAGTATAGATCGGGCTAGCGGGTCCTACAATGAGCAGTTCTTC. It is translated as CASSIDRASGSYNEQFF. The rearrangement links TRBV19 to TRBJ2-1; 8 bases agree with TRBD2. V lost 0 bases and J lost 1; bases outside the gene matches: 5. The CDR3 extends over 17 amino acids. Germline V gene data show CDR1 as LNHDA and CDR2 as SQIVND (reference sequence).